These 15 T cell receptor beta chains came from one sample sequenced in a study of T-cell reconstitution after alpha-beta-depleted transplantation in children. During its preparation, the TCRbeta library received unique molecular identifiers. TCRdb itself ran the PCR reads through MiXCR, one entry per CDR3 protein. The sample lists 65,000 to 85,000 distinct CDR3 sequences; roughly a tenth were seen once. The sequencing here drew on PBMCs, taken before TCRalphabeta/CD19-depleted stem cell transplant. These receptors were obtained from a boy between 10 and 17 years old with acute myeloid leukemia, due to receive a stem cell transplant.

This clonotype has ten or more counts. The chain has TRBV7-2 and TRBJ1-5, with D tentatively TRBD1 (5 bases). The CDR3 contains 16 residues. Trimming removed 4 bases at V and 7 bases at J, with 20 bases between. In germline, CDR1 is SGHTA, CDR2 FQGNSA. The DNA for the CDR3 is TGTGCCAGCAGCTACGGAGGGGCAAAGGCAAGGCAGCCCCAGCATTTT. This encodes CASSYGGAKARQPQHF.

Notes on this clonotype: This may arise from a read error, as a much more abundant clone is one base away. The chain couples TRBV7-2 to TRBJ2-3, with D unclear. CDR1 and CDR2 from the germline V gene are SGHTA and FQGNSA. This CDR3 spans 15 amino acids. The CDR3 sequence: CASSLDSTRTDTHYF. The CDR3 nucleotides read TGTGCCAGCAGCTTAGACTCTACCCGCACAGATACGCATTATTTT.

This clonotype was seen only a few times. J is TRBJ1-4 and V is TRBV20-1, with TRBD1 as a possible D gene (5 bases). Germline lookup yields CDR1 DFQATT and CDR2 SNEGSKA (reference sequence). This CDR3 spans 16 amino acids. The V end lost 0 bases, the J end lost 3 bases, and 14 bases lay between the germline ends. The DNA of the CDR3 is TGCAGTGCTAGAGATCGGGGGAAGCCAGCTAATGAAAAACTGTTTTTT. Translation gives CSARDRGKPANEKLFF.

In this sample, this clonotype turned up many times. V and J are TRBV20-1 and TRBJ2-7; D not resolved. This CDR3 has 17 residues. Germline CDR1 reads DFQATT; CDR2 reads SNEGSKA (reference sequence). V lost 0 bases and J lost 6, with 24 bases in between. CDR3 nucleotide sequence: TGCAGTGCTAGAGATAGTACGTCGAGACCCGACGCCAGCGAGCAGTACTTC. Translation: CSARDSTSRPDASEQYF.

This clonotype showed up many times. V is TRBV6-1 and J is TRBJ1-4; 9 nucleotides line up with TRBD1. V shed 5 bases and J 7 bases; nucleotides not matched to a gene: 8. The CDR3 sequence is 15 residues long. Per germline, CDR1 MNHNS and CDR2 SASEGT. The CDR3 loop is CASSPPGQGSEKLFF. CDR3 coding DNA: TGTGCCAGCAGTCCTCCGGGACAGGGAAGTGAAAAACTGTTTTTT.

This clonotype was counted ten times or more. J is TRBJ2-1 and V is TRBV6-5; a possible D gene is TRBD1 (6 bases). Germline V gives CDR1 MNHEY, CDR2 SVGAGI. V lost 0 bases, J lost 4 bases, and 7 bases lay in between. The length of the CDR3 is 14 residues. The CDR3 nucleotides read TGTGCCAGCAGTTACTCTCAGGGGTACAATGAGCAGTTCTTC. It is translated as CASSYSQGYNEQFF.

Only one count was recorded for this clonotype. This clone may be a read error of a much larger clone one base away. The J gene is TRBJ1-1, the V gene TRBV6-1; TRBD1 aligns across 11 bases. This CDR3 is 15 amino acids long. Germline CDR1 MNHNS, CDR2 SASEGT. For the CDR3, the DNA is TGTGCCAGCTCGGACAGGGGGCCCATGAACACTGACGCTTTCTTT. This sequence encodes CASSDRGPMNTDAFF.

This clonotype has ten or more counts. The rearrangement uses TRBV5-1 and TRBJ2-1; D gene ambiguous. The CDR3 runs to 11 residues. Trimming took off 8 bases at V and 7 bases at J, with 10 bases between the two ends. Germline CDR1 SGHRS, CDR2 YFSETQ. The CDR3 region is CASHSWNEQFF. The DNA for the CDR3 is TGCGCCAGTCACAGTTGGAATGAGCAGTTCTTC.

This clonotype was seen many times. V and J are TRBV13 and TRBJ1-1, with 10 nucleotides matching TRBD1. CDR1 is PRHDT and CDR2 is FYEKMQ in the germline V gene (reference sequence). J gave up 5 bases and V 5 bases, and 8 bases lay outside the gene matches. This CDR3 is built from 15 residues. The CDR3 nucleotides are TGTGCCAGCAGCGCGGGGGGACAGGGGAGGACTGAAGCTTTCTTT. The encoded protein is CASSAGGQGRTEAFF. The full variable domain, completed using reference TRBV13 and TRBJ1-1, is AAGVIQSPRHLIKEKRETATLKCYPIPRHDTVYWYQQGPGQDPQFLISFYEKMQSDKGSIPDRFSAQQFSDYHSELNMSSLELGDSALYFCASSAGGQGRTEAFFGQGTRLTVV.

This clonotype was picked up many times. The chain has TRBV29-1 and TRBJ2-1, with TRBD2 matching 7 bases. V lost 4 bases to trimming and J lost 5 bases; unmatched junction nucleotides: 8. The CDR3 length is 14 residues. Germline lookup yields CDR1 SQVTM and CDR2 ANQGSEA. The CDR3 sequence is CSVGGAGVHNEQFF. Here the CDR3 DNA reads TGCAGCGTTGGAGGGGCGGGAGTCCACAATGAGCAGTTCTTC.

This clonotype was recorded at least ten times. J is TRBJ1-5 and V is TRBV19; no reliable D call. CDR3 length equals 13 residues. V dropped 7 bases and J dropped 6 bases, with 13 bases sitting between them. Germline V gene lookup returns CDR1 LNHDA and CDR2 SQIVND (reference sequence). The CDR3 DNA is TGTGCCAGTAATTTCGTGGGTAGTCAGCCCCAGCATTTT. It specifies CASNFVGSQPQHF.

The rearrangement uses TRBV4-3 and TRBJ2-3, with 10 bases matching TRBD2. CDR3 size: 17 residues. V lost 4 bases, J lost 3 bases, and 10 bases stayed unmatched. The germline gives CDR1 LGHNA, CDR2 YSLEER. DNA of the CDR3: TGCGCCAGCAGCCCCGGCGCAGCGGGAGGGCCAACAGATACGCAGTATTTT. Encoded protein: CASSPGAAGGPTDTQYF.

This clonotype came up many times. The chain uses TRBV7-8 and TRBJ2-1, with 10 bases lining up with TRBD2. V lost 2 bases and J lost 8; bases outside the gene matches: 15. CDR1 is SGHVS and CDR2 is FQNEAQ in the germline V gene. The CDR3 loop spans 18 amino acids. The CDR3 here is CASSLSLAGVFPGDEQFF. The CDR3 nucleotides read TGTGCCAGCAGCTTATCCCTAGCGGGAGTTTTCCCTGGGGATGAGCAGTTCTTC.

This clonotype was counted ten times or more. This sequence joins TRBV28 and TRBJ1-2; D remains ambiguous. Looked up from germline, CDR1 is MDHEN and CDR2 is SYDVKM. This CDR3 region has 12 residues. V dropped 8 bases and J dropped 10 bases, with 17 bases sitting between them. CDR3 amino acids: CASGRGKIAYTF. The CDR3 region has the DNA TGTGCCAGCGGCAGAGGGAAGATTGCCTACACCTTC.

This clonotype was detected many times. V gene TRBV7-6 combines with J gene TRBJ2-1, with D perhaps matching TRBD2 (7 bases). The CDR3 has 14 residues. Trimming left V 5 bases short and J 7 bases short, with 15 bases between. CDR1 and CDR2 (germline): SGHVS, FNYEAQ. CDR3 amino acids: CASSRRRGLNEQFF. The CDR3 DNA follows: TGTGCCAGCAGCCGCAGGCGGGGGCTGAATGAGCAGTTCTTC. The full variable domain, its missing parts supplied by reference TRBV7-6 and TRBJ2-1, is GAGVSQSPRYKVTKRGQDVALRCDPISGHVSLYWYRQALGQGPEFLTYFNYEAQQDKSGLPNDRFSAERPEGSISTLTIQRTEQRDSAMYRCASSRRRGLNEQFFGPGTRLTVL.